These 25 T cell receptor beta chains were sequenced from one sample in a study of identical twins. From the 5' RACE reads, TCRdb called clonotypes with MiXCR, one entry per CDR3 protein. Of about 520,000 distinct CDR3 sequences in the sample, 20% to 25% are singletons; the top ten hold around 0.9%. This sample was shared with a second study, whose subject was T cells expressing NK-cell markers.

The sample was CD4+ T cells sorted from blood. These receptors originate from a woman in her late teens or twenties in good health.

This clonotype showed up just a few times. This chain uses TRBV29-1 with TRBJ2-5, with D perhaps matching TRBD2 (6 bases). V lost 4 bases to trimming and J lost 4 bases, with 16 bases between them. CDR1 SQVTM and CDR2 ANQGSEA come from the germline V gene. The CDR3 sequence is 14 residues long. The CDR3 sequence is CSVVRGPAGETQYF. CDR3 nucleotide sequence: TGCAGCGTTGTTCGAGGGCCAGCGGGAGAGACCCAGTACTTC.

This clonotype was recorded a few times. The J gene is TRBJ2-1, the V gene TRBV5-1, with D tentatively TRBD2 (7 bases). The length of the CDR3 is 16 residues. V was trimmed by 7 bases and J by 5 bases, leaving 22 bases between them. Germline V gives CDR1 SGHRS, CDR2 YFSETQ. The CDR3 loop is CASVRSGGGPHNEQFF. For the CDR3, the DNA is TGCGCCAGCGTCCGGAGTGGGGGGGGGCCTCACAATGAGCAGTTCTTC.

This clonotype was detected only a few times. The V call is TRBV10-3, the J call TRBJ2-2; 11 nucleotides agree with TRBD2. V gave up 4 bases and J gave up 6 bases; unmatched junction bases: 7. The CDR3 is 16 amino acids. The germline CDR1 and CDR2 sequences are ENHRY and SYGVKD. The CDR3 loop reads CAISGQTSGRSGELFF. DNA of the CDR3: TGTGCCATCAGTGGCCAAACTAGCGGGAGATCCGGGGAGCTGTTTTTT.

In this sample, this clonotype turned up a few times. CDR3 sequence: CASSEDYLTDTQYF. CDR3 coding DNA: TGTGCCAGCAGTGAAGACTACCTCACAGATACGCAGTATTTT. The chain couples TRBV6-1 to TRBJ2-3; D unresolved. V was pared by 1 base and J by 2 bases, with 7 bases between. Germline CDR1 MNHNS, CDR2 SASEGT. The CDR3 contains 14 residues.

This clonotype has a single count. DNA for the CDR3: TGCAGTGCTTTGAACTATGGCTACACCTTC. It yields the protein CSALNYGYTF. The chain links TRBV20-1 to TRBJ1-2, with unresolved D. CDR1 is DFQATT and CDR2 is SNEGSKA in the germline V gene (reference sequence). CDR3 length: 10 amino acids. V lost 5 bases, J lost 2 bases, and 3 bases lay in between.

This clonotype has a handful of counts. This chain joins TRBV6-1 and TRBJ2-5; 9 bases align to TRBD1. V shed 6 bases and J 4 bases; nucleotides not matched to a gene: 12. Germline CDR1 reads MNHNS; CDR2 reads SASEGT. The CDR3 consists of 16 residues. DNA for the CDR3: TGTGCCAGCAGCAGGACCGGGACAGGGAAAAGAGAGACCCAGTACTTC. Its translation is CASSRTGTGKRETQYF.

This clonotype was counted between two and nine times. This rearrangement joins TRBV6-5 to TRBJ2-7; unclear D gene. V lost 3 bases and J 6 bases, leaving 15 bases between the germline ends. This CDR3 comprises 14 residues. Germline-derived CDR1 and CDR2 are MNHEY and SVGAGI. For the CDR3, the DNA is TGTGCCAGCAGTTATACACCCCAGGCGGTCGAGCAGTACTTC. Its protein product is CASSYTPQAVEQYF.

J is TRBJ1-1 and V is TRBV2; 7 bases fit TRBD1. CDR1 and CDR2 from the germline V gene are SNHLY and FYNNEI. V shed 5 bases, J shed 3 bases, and the junction held 6 bases outside the gene matches. The CDR3 has 14 amino acids. CDR3 DNA sequence: TGTGCCAGCAGTTTACAGGGGTGGGACACTGAAGCTTTCTTT. This translates into CASSLQGWDTEAFF.

This clonotype showed up many times. This sequence joins TRBV29-1 and TRBJ1-1, with TRBD1 identical over 7 bases. The CDR3 is 13 residues long. The germline V gene encodes CDR1 SQVTM and CDR2 ANQGSEA. Trimming took 5 bases from V and 4 from J; bases not matched to a gene: 7. The chain's CDR3 is CSVSWAGGTEAFF. CDR3 bases: TGCAGCGTTTCCTGGGCAGGGGGCACTGAAGCTTTCTTT.

This clonotype has only one observation. V gene TRBV7-9 combines with J gene TRBJ2-7; D perhaps matches TRBD2 (6 bases). The germline CDR1 and CDR2 sequences are SEHNR and FQNEAQ (reference sequence). CDR3 length: 14 amino acids. V was shortened by 2 bases and J by 5 bases, with 13 bases between the two germline ends. In nucleotides, the CDR3 is TGTGCCAGCAGCTTACGAGCTAGCGTGAACGAGCAGTACTTC. It specifies CASSLRASVNEQYF. Using reference TRBV7-9 and TRBJ2-7 for the parts outside the CDR3, the full variable domain is DTGVSQNPRHKITKRGQNVTFRCDPISEHNRLYWYRQTLGQGPEFLTYFQNEAQLEKSRLLSDRFSAERPKGSFSTLEIQRTEQGDSAMYLCASSLRASVNEQYFGPGTRLTVT.

This clonotype was seen a few times. The chain joins TRBV10-3 to TRBJ1-1; D unresolved. This CDR3 region has 15 residues. Germline loops: CDR1 ENHRY, CDR2 SYGVKD. Trimming left V 0 bases short and J 4 bases short, with 12 bases between. CDR3 region: CAISESAGISTEAFF. CDR3 nucleotide sequence: TGTGCCATCAGTGAGTCAGCCGGTATTAGCACTGAAGCTTTCTTT.

In this sample, this clonotype turned up many times. The rearrangement uses TRBV20-1 and TRBJ1-2; TRBD1 might be the D (6 bases). The CDR3 extends over 14 amino acids. Germline V gene lookup returns CDR1 DFQATT and CDR2 SNEGSKA (reference sequence). Trimming stripped 6 bases from V and 5 bases from J, with 19 bases between. CDR3 region: CSAQITGGGYGYTF. In DNA form, the CDR3 reads TGCAGTGCGCAGATTACCGGGGGCGGGTATGGCTACACCTTC.

This clonotype was detected only a few times. The chain recombines TRBV20-1 with TRBJ2-1; D is perhaps TRBD1 (5 bases). The CDR3 is 14 residues long. Per the germline V gene, CDR1 is DFQATT and CDR2 is SNEGSKA (reference sequence). V lost 4 bases and J 0 bases, leaving 10 bases between the germline ends. This chain's CDR3 is CSANRIRSYNEQFF. CDR3 coding DNA: TGCAGTGCTAACAGGATCCGCTCCTACAATGAGCAGTTCTTC.

The chain couples TRBV7-2 to TRBJ2-3; the D is unclear. The CDR3 runs 17 residues. Germline CDR1 SGHTA, CDR2 FQGNSA. The V gene lost 1 base and the J gene lost 0 bases, with 14 bases spanning the gap. Here the CDR3 reads CASSLVAYHSSTDTQYF. DNA for the CDR3: TGTGCCAGCAGCTTAGTGGCTTACCATTCTAGCACAGATACGCAGTATTTT.

In its sample, this clonotype was seen a few times. This chain uses TRBV7-2 with TRBJ1-3; D is uncertain. The ends were cut back, 7 bases at V and 3 bases at J, with 13 bases in the middle. The CDR3 sequence is 14 residues long. Germline CDR1 and CDR2: SGHTA and FQGNSA. The CDR3 DNA follows: TGTGCCAGCATCGATTTGGCTTTTGGAAACACCATATATTTT. The encoded protein is CASIDLAFGNTIYF. Drawing the rest from reference TRBV7-2 and TRBJ1-3, the complete variable domain is GAGVSQSPSNKVTEKGKDVELRCDPISGHTALYWYRQSLGQGLEFLIYFQGNSAPDKSGLPSDRFSAERTGGSVSTLTIQRTQQEDSAVYLCASIDLAFGNTIYFGEGSWLTVV.

This clonotype appeared many times. V gene TRBV5-5 combines with J gene TRBJ1-5, with D tentatively TRBD1 (5 bases). The V end was cut by 5 bases, the J end by 4 bases, with 10 bases between. This CDR3 region has 13 residues. The V gene's germline CDR1 is SGHKS and CDR2 YYEKEE (reference sequence). CDR3 DNA sequence: TGTGCCAGCAGTTGGACATCTAATCAGCCCCAGCATTTT. Translation gives CASSWTSNQPQHF.

In its sample, this clonotype was seen a few times. The rearrangement joins TRBV20-1 to TRBJ2-5; 8 positions agree with TRBD1. J was trimmed by 5 bases and V by 0 bases; bases with no gene match: 14. There are 17 residues in the CDR3. Germline V CDR1 and CDR2: DFQATT, SNEGSKA (reference sequence). CDR3: CSARDPRAKQGGETQYF. The CDR3 nucleotides are TGCAGTGCTAGAGACCCTAGGGCTAAACAGGGGGGCGAGACCCAGTACTTC.

This chain uses TRBV5-5 with TRBJ2-7; weak D call: TRBD1 (5 bases). Germline values: CDR1 SGHKS, CDR2 YYEKEE (reference sequence). Trimming stripped 3 bases from V and 3 bases from J, with 13 bases between. This CDR3 is 14 amino acids long. CDR3 sequence reads: CASSSARQNYEQYF. In DNA, the CDR3 is TGTGCCAGCAGCTCAGCCCGACAGAACTACGAGCAGTACTTC.

The chain combines TRBV6-4 with TRBJ2-1; 8 bases agree with TRBD2. Germline V gene sequence: CDR1 MRHNA, CDR2 SNTAGT. Trimming at V came to 4 bases and at J to 7 bases, leaving 12 bases not matched to a gene. CDR3 length: 16 amino acids. CDR3 nucleotides: TGTGCCAGCAGTGCGGGGTTGGCGGGAGGATCTAATGAGCAGTTCTTC. It translates to CASSAGLAGGSNEQFF.

The chain couples TRBV10-3 to TRBJ2-2; TRBD1 matches 9 bases. Germline lookup yields CDR1 ENHRY and CDR2 SYGVKD. The CDR3 totals 16 residues. The V and J ends lost 6 bases and 3 bases, in that order; junction bases with no gene match: 8. The chain's CDR3 is CAISGTGGSDTGELFF. The CDR3, as DNA: TGTGCCATCAGCGGCACAGGGGGCAGTGACACCGGGGAGCTGTTTTTT.

This clonotype showed up just a few times. The chain has TRBV6-1 and TRBJ1-1; 7 bases match TRBD1. Looked up from germline, CDR1 is MNHNS and CDR2 is SASEGT. The J segment lost 5 bases and the V segment lost 7 bases, leaving 10 bases of the junction unmatched. CDR3 length: 14 amino acids. In DNA, the CDR3 is TGTGCCAGCATCCAAGACAGGGTCTGGACTGAAGCTTTCTTT. Its translation is CASIQDRVWTEAFF.

This clonotype was seen repeatedly, ten times or more. Germline is not matched at one junction end, which may reflect a read error. The chain carries TRBV5-1 and TRBJ2-5, with D hard to call. The CDR3 length is 13 residues. Germline values: CDR1 SGHRS, CDR2 YFSETQ. The CDR3 bases are TGTGCCAGCAGTCTAGTCGGGCAAGAGACCCAGTACTTC. It specifies CASSLVGQETQYF.

The chain recombines TRBV23-1 with TRBJ2-3, with 9 bases matching TRBD1. TRBV23-1 is labeled an ORF, and its function is uncertain. The V and J ends lost 3 bases and 6 bases, in that order; junction bases with no gene match: 13. This CDR3 spans 17 amino acids. CDR3 sequence: CASSHRAKGQGMDTQYF. The CDR3, as DNA: TGCGCCAGCAGTCACCGAGCGAAGGGACAGGGTATGGATACGCAGTATTTT.

The rearrangement links TRBV6-1 to TRBJ1-1; D remains unclear. Germline V gene data show CDR1 as MNHNS and CDR2 as SASEGT. The CDR3 has 13 residues. The V and J ends lost 4 bases and 6 bases respectively, with 12 bases between them. The CDR3 coding sequence is TGTGCCAGCAGTGTTGCAGGAATAGCTGAAGCTTTCTTT. It codes for CASSVAGIAEAFF.

The chain uses TRBV11-2 and TRBJ1-1; D is unresolved. Trimming left V 5 bases short and J 3 bases short, with 7 bases between. This CDR3 is 12 amino acids long. Looked up from germline, CDR1 is SGHAT and CDR2 is FQNNGV. CDR3 protein: CASSQLYTEAFF. CDR3 coding DNA: TGTGCCAGCAGCCAACTATACACTGAAGCTTTCTTT.